Detailed here is one T cell receptor beta chain. The data were produced by immunoSEQ multiplex PCR, yet TCRdb's version contains in-frame clones alone and is incomplete. The sample consists of more than 75,000 clones, roughly 93% of them appearing once. This specimen belongs to a study of technical replicates of blood from a handful of donors. J gave up 4 bases and V 6 bases, and 5 bases lay outside the gene matches. Germline-derived CDR1 and CDR2 are MNHEY and SMNVEV (reference sequence). The CDR3 runs to 16 residues. The sample consisted of T cells isolated from PBMCs. This receptor was obtained from a human donor in good health. This sequence joins TRBV27 and TRBJ2-6; 11 bases map to TRBD1. CDR3 in amino acids: CASSGQGAAGANVLTF. For the CDR3, the DNA is TGTGCCAGCAGCGGACAGGGGGCGGCGGGGGCCAACGTCCTGACTTTC.